The sequence of this T cell receptor beta chain was determined in a study of cytomegalovirus exposure and HLA in healthy donors. The PCR contained 60 Vbeta and 13 Jbeta primers. Assay used: immunoSEQ multiplex PCR; TCRdb lists only in-frame clones, some missing. Altogether under 300,000 clones are present, approximately 80% being singletons, with the ten largest covering 8%. Notes on this clone: Other nucleotide sequences from this sample produce the same CDR3.

Germline V gene sequence: CDR1 MGHRA, CDR2 YSYEKL. The CDR3 length is 12 residues. Trimming took off 4 bases at V and 5 bases at J, with 9 bases between the two ends. The sequence came from a woman aged 55 to 70 in good health and CMV-seropositive. The sequenced sample was PBMCs. The rearrangement joins TRBV4-1 to TRBJ2-7; possibly TRBD2 for D (6 bases). The CDR3, as DNA: TGCGCCAGCAGCCCGACGGGGGACGAGCAGTACTTC. Translated: CASSPTGDEQYF.